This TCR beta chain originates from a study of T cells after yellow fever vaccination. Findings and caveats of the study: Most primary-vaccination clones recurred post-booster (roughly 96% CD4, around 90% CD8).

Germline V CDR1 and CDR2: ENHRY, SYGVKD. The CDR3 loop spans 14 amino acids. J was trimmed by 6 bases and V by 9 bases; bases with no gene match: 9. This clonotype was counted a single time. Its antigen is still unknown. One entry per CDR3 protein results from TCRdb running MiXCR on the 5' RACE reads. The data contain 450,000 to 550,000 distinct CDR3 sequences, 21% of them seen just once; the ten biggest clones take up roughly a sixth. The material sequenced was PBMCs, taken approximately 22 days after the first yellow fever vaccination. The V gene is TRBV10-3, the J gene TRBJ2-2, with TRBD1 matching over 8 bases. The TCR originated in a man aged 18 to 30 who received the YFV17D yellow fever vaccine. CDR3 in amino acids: CAMRRTGSSGELFF. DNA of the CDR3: TGTGCCATGAGGAGGACAGGGTCTTCCGGGGAGCTGTTTTTT.